The TCR beta chain under discussion was sequenced for a study of blood T cell repertoires in COVID-19 (dated by TCRdb to the early 2020s). With regard to the full study: Samples covering the acute and convalescent phases of COVID-19 were provided by collaborators in the United States, Italy and Spain. The material from the prospective study consisted of cDNA or gDNA derived from T cells, B-cell-depleted T cells, or PBMCs. Subjects who had been exposed to COVID-19, were actively infected with it, or had recovered from it provided the deeply sampled blood TCRbeta repertoires that made up the dataset. The repertoires were released in a freely available public database intended as a resource for research on the immune response to SARS-CoV-2. Samples came from the ongoing ImmuneRACE study (first 160 participants) plus 1,254 subjects from 6 global collaborators. A de-identified subject ID, COVID-19 status, age in years and sex were almost always included in the sample metadata. Where available, HLA class I and class II types were obtained from metadata supplied by the sample provider rather than from assay-based typing.

One collaborating source in Seattle enrolled patients during active infection and followed them longitudinally through the course of disease. Collaborating institutions collected whole blood in K2EDTA tubes following their own protocols. Collaborator samples were shipped for TCRbeta analysis as frozen whole blood, isolated PBMCs, or DNA extracted from either sample type. Per the germline V gene (reference sequence), SEHNR is the CDR1 and FQNEAQ is the CDR2. Reading from cysteine to phenylalanine, the CDR3 counts 15 amino acids. The retained sequence is limited to the CDR3, 45 bases, with the frame set at the first base. V loses 1 base of germline sequence and J loses 0 bases, and the interval between the two ends is 7 bases. This clone was detected only a few times. Its recognized antigen is unknown. Base-call qualities are not available, and no considerably larger clone is one nucleotide away. Distinct nucleotide sequences in the sample also encode this CDR3.

TCRbeta CDR3 regions were amplified from genomic DNA using the immunoSEQ Assay, a bias-controlled multiplex PCR. On the study's bioinformatics: The number of nucleated cells in each sample was estimated from the amplification of reference gene primers within the assay. To quantify the absolute abundance of each unique TCRbeta CDR3 rearrangement, sequence reads were collapsed and filtered. Productive Simpson clonality was computed per sample as the square root of Simpson's diversity index over productive rearrangements. The table was pulled from immuneACCESS by TCRdb, which kept in-frame rearrangements only. Such tables lose some clones; where checked, under half of the loss comes from unresolved V genes, and the rest has no known cause. The V and J calls and clone size are taken from that table; D and trimming were inferred from the DNA. This sample gives hundreds of thousands of clones in total; 80% to 90% of them show up just once. The top ten clones comprise around 3% of the sample.

Study-level results and caveats: The amount of clinical and demographic metadata varied by source and participant and was provided uncurated.

Material for sequencing was peripheral blood. The TCR originated in a woman in her twenties or thirties with COVID-19, enrolled during active disease. The chain couples TRBV7-9 to TRBJ2-1; matching of 5 bases hints at TRBD2 as the D gene. The CDR3 loop reads CASSLDSGSYNEQFF. Read as DNA, the sequence is TGTGCCAGCAGCTTAGACAGCGGCTCCTACAATGAGCAGTTCTTC. With all but the CDR3 taken from the reference TRBV7-9 and TRBJ2-1 genes, the full variable domain is: DTGVSQNPRHKITKRGQNVTFRCDPISEHNRLYWYRQTLGQGPEFLTYFQNEAQLEKSRLLSDRFSAERPKGSFSTLEIQRTEQGDSAMYLCASSLDSGSYNEQFFGPGTRLTVL.